The 17 T cell receptor beta chains listed next were all sequenced from one sample in a study of T cell responses to AZD1222 COVID-19 vaccine. TCRdb keeps only in-frame clones here, not all; method: immunoSEQ multiplex PCR. The sample lists more than 100,000 clones, 90% seen once, with roughly 5% in the top ten. The specimen was peripheral blood, collected on day 0 of AZD1222 vaccination. These receptor sequences come from an adult in good health.

This chain uses TRBV18 with TRBJ1-1, with no clear D. There are 15 residues in the CDR3. V was cut by 3 bases and J by 2 bases, with 13 bases left in between. From germline, CDR1 is KGHSH and CDR2 LQKENI. The DNA of the CDR3 is TGTGCCAGCTCACCTTACGGGGATAGAAACACTGAAGCTTTCTTT. Protein product: CASSPYGDRNTEAFF.

This clone was counted once. The V and J genes are TRBV5-6 and TRBJ1-1; D might be TRBD1 (6 bases). This CDR3 contains 14 residues. V lost 0 bases to trimming and J lost 8 bases, with 14 bases between them. CDR1 is SGHDT, CDR2 YYEEEE, per germline. CDR3 region: CASSLGPGGTEAFF. The CDR3 bases are TGTGCCAGCAGCTTGGGACCGGGCGGGACAGAAGCTTTCTTT.

The chain links TRBV7-2 to TRBJ2-1; 7 nucleotides align to TRBD2. Unmatched junction bases numbered 10, after V lost 5 bases and J lost 9 bases. This CDR3 is 14 amino acids long. Germline-derived CDR1 and CDR2 are SGHTA and FQGNSA. As DNA, the CDR3 is TGTGCCAGCAGCCCCTATTTATCTAGCGGTGAGCAGTTCTTC. It specifies CASSPYLSSGEQFF.

CDR3 bases: TGTGCCAGCAATTTCAGGGACCACGGGGGCTACACCTTC. Protein sequence: CASNFRDHGGYTF. The chain has TRBV2 and TRBJ1-2; possible D gene TRBD1, 5 bases. Per germline, CDR1 SNHLY and CDR2 FYNNEI. This CDR3 has 13 residues. Deletions cut 7 bases from V and 8 bases from J, with 17 bases between.

V and J are TRBV18 and TRBJ2-4; no clear D gene. V dropped 6 bases and J dropped 0 bases, with 6 bases sitting between them. CDR3 length equals 13 residues. Looked up from germline, CDR1 is KGHSH and CDR2 is LQKENI. CDR3 DNA: TGTGCCAGCTCCCCAGCAGCCAAAAACATTCAGTACTTC. Translated, it gives CASSPAAKNIQYF.

The chain is built from TRBV30 and TRBJ2-5; 7 nucleotides align to TRBD1. Germline CDR1 is GTSNPN and CDR2 is SVGIG (reference sequence). The V gene end was trimmed by 0 bases and the J gene end by 5 bases; junction bases not matched to a gene: 12. The CDR3 consists of 16 residues. CDR3 DNA: TGTGCCTGGAGTGTGACAGGGTACGCTCCGATGGAGACCCAGTACTTC. Translating it yields CAWSVTGYAPMETQYF.

This CDR3 reads CASSSGPGNTIYF. Written as DNA, the CDR3 is TGTGCCAGCAGCTCCGGGCCTGGAAACACCATATATTTT. The chain has TRBV11-3 and TRBJ1-3; D not certain. V lost 4 bases, J lost 2 bases, and 6 bases lay in between. This CDR3 region has 13 residues. Germline CDR1 reads SGHNT; CDR2 reads YENEEA.

The chain is built from TRBV11-2 and TRBJ2-7; D not resolved. Germline V lookup: CDR1 SGHAT, CDR2 FQNNGV. The CDR3 runs to 13 residues. V was shortened by 5 bases and J by 6 bases, with 14 bases between the two germline ends. In DNA form, the CDR3 reads TGTGCCAGCAGCCTGAGCCCCGCCAGCGAGCAGTACTTC. It yields the protein CASSLSPASEQYF.

The chain combines TRBV11-1 with TRBJ1-2; D is possibly TRBD1 (5 bases). The CDR3 totals 14 residues. Germline V gene lookup returns CDR1 SGHAT and CDR2 FQDESV (reference sequence). Trimming removed 5 bases at V and 4 bases at J, with 14 bases between. The CDR3 bases are TGTGCCAGCAGCCCATCGGCGGGGCTCTATGGCTACACCTTC. Encoded protein: CASSPSAGLYGYTF.

The chain combines TRBV13 with TRBJ2-1; no definite D call. The CDR3 length is 16 residues. V gave up 3 bases and J gave up 4 bases, with 16 bases separating them. CDR1 is PRHDT, CDR2 FYEKMQ, per germline (reference sequence). As DNA, the CDR3 is TGTGCCAGCAGCTTCCCCGGTGTGGGGATTTACAATGAGCAGTTCTTC. This sequence encodes CASSFPGVGIYNEQFF.

The chain couples TRBV5-6 to TRBJ1-1, with D unclear. Germline V lookup: CDR1 SGHDT, CDR2 YYEEEE. V lost 3 bases and J lost 1, with 7 bases in between. The CDR3 is 13 amino acids. CDR3 in amino acids: CASSWTANTEAFF. The CDR3 DNA is TGTGCCAGCAGCTGGACGGCGAACACTGAAGCTTTCTTT.

V usage is TRBV19 and J usage is TRBJ1-3, with D hard to call. The V gene's germline CDR1 is LNHDA and CDR2 SQIVND (reference sequence). Trimming pared 2 bases from V and 0 bases from J, leaving 17 bases between. The length of the CDR3 is 18 residues. DNA for the CDR3: TGTGCCAGTAGTATAATTCCCCCGAGATTACGCTCTGGAAACACCATATATTTT. Encoded protein: CASSIIPPRLRSGNTIYF. Full variable domain (rest looked up from reference TRBV19 and TRBJ1-3): DGGITQSPKYLFRKEGQNVTLSCEQNLNHDAMYWYRQDPGQGLRLIYYSQIVNDFQKGDIAEGYSVSREKKESFPLTVTSAQKNPTAFYLCASSIIPPRLRSGNTIYFGEGSWLTVV.

The chain couples TRBV12-3 or TRBV12-4 to TRBJ1-2, with D uncertain. V lost 5 bases and J lost 8, with 12 bases in between. The CDR3 spans 12 residues. CDR3 sequence reads: CASSARQRGYTF. The CDR3 coding sequence is TGTGCCAGCAGTGCAAGGCAGAGGGGCTACACCTTC.

The rearrangement joins TRBV7-2 to TRBJ2-2; no definite D call. The CDR3 is made up of 11 amino acids. Germline values: CDR1 SGHTA, CDR2 FQGNSA. Between the trimmed V and J ends, which lost 3 bases and 8 bases, there was a span of 4 bases. The CDR3 region has the DNA TGTGCCAGCAGCTTCAATGGGGAGCTGTTTTTT. Protein: CASSFNGELFF. Supplemented by reference TRBV7-2 and TRBJ2-2, the full variable domain reads GAGVSQSPSNKVTEKGKDVELRCDPISGHTALYWYRQSLGQGLEFLIYFQGNSAPDKSGLPSDRFSAERTGGSVSTLTIQRTQQEDSAVYLCASSFNGELFFGEGSRLTVL.

The chain carries TRBV19 and TRBJ1-3; D possibly corresponds to TRBD1 (6 bases). V was clipped by 5 bases and J by 2 bases, with 13 bases between them. The CDR3 length is 15 residues. CDR1 LNHDA and CDR2 SQIVND come from the germline V gene (reference sequence). CDR3 in amino acids: CASSPPEGAGNTIYF. Written as DNA, the CDR3 is TGTGCCAGTAGTCCCCCCGAGGGGGCTGGAAACACCATATATTTT.

The chain recombines TRBV7-9 with TRBJ1-3, with D hard to call. Germline V lookup: CDR1 SEHNR, CDR2 FQNEAQ (reference sequence). This CDR3 has 17 amino acids. Trimming took off 3 bases at V and 0 bases at J, with 15 bases between the two ends. The CDR3 loop reads CASSLVRGPHSGNTIYF. For the CDR3, the DNA is TGTGCCAGCAGCTTGGTCCGCGGCCCTCACTCTGGAAACACCATATATTTT. The variable domain in full, completed from reference TRBV7-9 and TRBJ1-3, reads DTGVSQNPRHKITKRGQNVTFRCDPISEHNRLYWYRQTLGQGPEFLTYFQNEAQLEKSRLLSDRFSAERPKGSFSTLEIQRTEQGDSAMYLCASSLVRGPHSGNTIYFGEGSWLTVV.

J is TRBJ2-2 and V is TRBV29-1; D could derive from TRBD1 or TRBD2 (5 bases each). The V and J ends lost 2 bases and 1 base respectively, with 11 bases between them. This CDR3 spans 15 amino acids. Germline CDR1 is SQVTM and CDR2 is ANQGSEA. The CDR3 DNA reads TGCAGCGTTGAAATGGGGGTGGGGAACACCGGGGAGCTGTTTTTT. Its translation: CSVEMGVGNTGELFF.